This entry lists 30 T cell receptor beta chains sequenced from one sample in a study of blood T cell repertoires in COVID-19 (dated by TCRdb to 2019 to 2021). The library was made by the immunoSEQ multiplex PCR assay. Drawn from immuneACCESS, this table holds only the in-frame rearrangements with V and J called that TCRdb kept. Clones are partly lost; checked studies trace under half to an unresolved V gene and leave the rest unexplained. The table for this sample lists fewer than 700,000 clones; less than 90% of them were counted only once. The ten largest clones represent less than 9.5% of the sample. Specimen: peripheral blood. All receptors derive from a woman aged 50 to 60 with COVID-19, enrolled during active disease.

V usage is TRBV5-1 and J usage is TRBJ1-4, with D perhaps matching TRBD1 (5 bases). The CDR3 spans 19 residues. V was trimmed by 3 bases and J by 0 bases, leaving 21 bases between them. Germline loops: CDR1 SGHRS, CDR2 YFSETQ. The CDR3 nucleotides read TGCGCCAGCAGCTCCGGGAGGTGGGGCAGGCCTTCAACTAATGAAAAACTGTTTTTT. This codes for CASSSGRWGRPSTNEKLFF.

The V call is TRBV11-2, the J call TRBJ1-4; D is uncertain. Germline CDR1 is SGHAT and CDR2 is FQNNGV. V lost 5 bases and J 0 bases, leaving 13 bases between the germline ends. The CDR3 sequence is 16 residues long. CDR3: CASSSLGTATNEKLFF. The CDR3 DNA reads TGTGCCAGCAGCAGCCTCGGAACAGCAACTAATGAAAAACTGTTTTTT.

The V gene is TRBV6-5, the J gene TRBJ2-7; 9 positions agree with TRBD1. Trimming removed 6 bases from V and 3 bases from J; junction bases left unmatched: 3. CDR3 length: 13 amino acids. Per germline, CDR1 MNHEY and CDR2 SVGAGI. CDR3 in amino acids: CASSLDRGYEQYF. The CDR3 nucleotides are TGTGCCAGCAGCTTGGACAGGGGCTACGAGCAGTACTTC.

CDR3 DNA: TGCAGCGTCGGGACACCCTCTGGGGCCAACGTCCTGACTTTC. Protein: CSVGTPSGANVLTF. The chain has TRBV29-1 and TRBJ2-6; D may be TRBD1 (6 bases). The CDR3 extends over 14 amino acids. The V and J ends lost 6 bases and 0 bases respectively, with 9 bases between them. CDR1 and CDR2 from the germline V gene are SQVTM and ANQGSEA.

This clone was observed once. The rearrangement uses TRBV18 and TRBJ1-2; D gene ambiguous. The germline V and J ends were trimmed by 3 bases and 8 bases, with 10 bases remaining between them. This CDR3 is 12 amino acids long. Germline loops: CDR1 KGHSH, CDR2 LQKENI. CDR3 nucleotides: TGTGCCAGCTCACCCGAAAGGGAGGGCTACACCTTC. Its translation is CASSPEREGYTF.

With respect to this clone: Other DNA variants within this sample encode the same CDR3. The chain is built from TRBV6-5 and TRBJ2-2; the match to TRBD2 covers 7 bases. The CDR3 is made up of 15 amino acids. Germline V lookup: CDR1 MNHEY, CDR2 SVGAGI. V gave up 2 bases and J gave up 5 bases; unmatched junction bases: 5. DNA of the CDR3: TGTGCCAGCAGTTACAGGGCCGGGGGGACCGGGGAGCTGTTTTTT. Protein sequence: CASSYRAGGTGELFF.

The rearrangement joins TRBV12-3 or TRBV12-4 to TRBJ2-3; D gene unclear. V was trimmed by 5 bases and J by 5 bases, leaving 11 bases between them. The CDR3 sequence is 13 residues long. CDR3 amino acids: CASSPRRRDTQYF. CDR3 DNA: TGTGCCAGCAGTCCAAGACGGAGAGATACGCAGTATTTT.

The chain has TRBV11-3 and TRBJ2-1, with 11 bases aligning to TRBD2. Germline V lookup: CDR1 SGHNT, CDR2 YENEEA. The CDR3 covers 15 residues. The J segment lost 3 bases and the V segment lost 5 bases, leaving 3 bases of the junction unmatched. As DNA, the CDR3 is TGTGCCAGCAGCCAGACTAGCGGGGACTACAATGAGCAGTTCTTC. This encodes CASSQTSGDYNEQFF.

The J gene is TRBJ1-2, the V gene TRBV13, with TRBD1 matching over 8 bases. After removal of 5 bases from V and 6 bases from J, the junction contained 11 bases not matched to a gene. The CDR3 totals 15 residues. Germline V lookup: CDR1 PRHDT, CDR2 FYEKMQ (reference sequence). CDR3 region: CASSTYPGTGHGYTF. CDR3 DNA sequence: TGTGCCAGCAGCACATACCCCGGGACAGGCCATGGCTACACCTTC.

This clone was recorded a few times. The chain carries TRBV6-1 and TRBJ2-7; weak D call: TRBD1 (6 bases). CDR1 is MNHNS and CDR2 is SASEGT in the germline V gene. The length of the CDR3 is 13 residues. The V and J ends lost 2 bases and 7 bases respectively, with 12 bases between them. This CDR3 is CASSEQGMREQYF. Here the CDR3 DNA reads TGTGCCAGCAGTGAACAGGGGATGAGAGAGCAGTACTTC.

The chain links TRBV30 to TRBJ2-7, with 11 bases aligning to TRBD1. The germline CDR1 and CDR2 sequences are GTSNPN and SVGIG (reference sequence). The ends lost 4 bases at V and 6 bases at J; junction bases unmatched: 5. CDR3 length: 13 amino acids. CDR3 sequence reads: CAWTRDRGFEQYF. The CDR3 bases are TGTGCCTGGACCCGGGACAGGGGGTTCGAGCAGTACTTC.

V is TRBV12-5 and J is TRBJ2-1, with 8 bases identical to TRBD2. Germline V CDR1 and CDR2: LGHNT, FRNRAP. CDR3 size: 15 residues. The J segment lost 10 bases and the V segment lost 6 bases, leaving 14 bases of the junction unmatched. The CDR3 DNA follows: TGTGCTAGTGGCCCGGAGCGGGGGAATTGGCAGGAGCAGTTCTTC. Its translation is CASGPERGNWQEQFF.

The V call is TRBV24-1, the J call TRBJ1-2, with D possibly being TRBD1 (6 bases). The CDR3 is made up of 18 amino acids. Germline CDR1 is KGHDR and CDR2 is SFDVKD. The ends were cut back, 3 bases at V and 4 bases at J, with 23 bases in the middle. The CDR3 here is CATSDPEGTGKGIYGYTF. The CDR3 nucleotides are TGTGCCACCAGTGATCCTGAAGGAACAGGGAAGGGGATCTATGGCTACACCTTC.

The chain has TRBV7-7 and TRBJ1-2; D might be TRBD1 (6 bases). Trimming left V 5 bases short and J 2 bases short, with 12 bases between. Germline loops: CDR1 SSHAT, CDR2 FNYEAQ (reference sequence). There are 14 residues in the CDR3. The CDR3 loop is CASSQKGQNYGYTF. The CDR3, as DNA: TGTGCCAGCAGCCAAAAAGGACAGAACTATGGCTACACCTTC.

The rearrangement uses TRBV30 and TRBJ1-5; perhaps TRBD1 as D (5 bases). The V gene's germline CDR1 is GTSNPN and CDR2 SVGIG (reference sequence). CDR3 size: 14 residues. V lost 2 bases and J 8 bases, leaving 16 bases between the germline ends. The CDR3 bases are TGTGCCTGGAGTCGGTGGGAGGAAGGGGAGCCCCAGCATTTT. Amino acid sequence: CAWSRWEEGEPQHF.

This sequence joins TRBV5-1 and TRBJ2-7; 8 nucleotides align to TRBD1. The germline CDR1 and CDR2 sequences are SGHRS and YFSETQ. The CDR3 runs to 13 residues. V lost 0 bases, J lost 6 bases, and 2 bases stayed unmatched. The CDR3 DNA sequence: TGCGCCAGCAGCTTGGGCACAGGGGGCGAGCAGTACTTC. This codes for CASSLGTGGEQYF.

The chain uses TRBV11-1 and TRBJ2-7; TRBD1 is a possible D gene (6 bases). Trimming removed 7 bases at V and 3 bases at J, with 19 bases between. The CDR3 has 15 residues. Germline CDR1 is SGHAT and CDR2 is FQDESV (reference sequence). CDR3 residues: CASTRARGHYYEQYF. The CDR3 DNA sequence: TGTGCCAGCACTCGAGCCAGGGGTCACTACTACGAGCAGTACTTC.

The chain combines TRBV27 with TRBJ2-5; 8 positions match TRBD1. Germline V CDR1 and CDR2: MNHEY, SMNVEV (reference sequence). After removal of 3 bases from V and 6 bases from J, the junction contained 9 bases not matched to a gene. The CDR3 runs 15 residues. The CDR3 spells CASSFLTGGLKTQYF. CDR3 in DNA: TGTGCCAGCAGTTTCCTAACAGGGGGTCTTAAGACCCAGTACTTC.

The chain recombines TRBV25-1 with TRBJ1-2; possibly TRBD1 for D (6 bases). The V and J ends lost 1 base and 2 bases respectively, with 8 bases between them. Germline CDR1 MGHDK, CDR2 SYGVNS. This CDR3 has 14 amino acids. CDR3 in amino acids: CASSEWGGNYGYTF. The DNA of the CDR3 is TGTGCCAGCAGTGAATGGGGGGGCAACTATGGCTACACCTTC.

This sequence joins TRBV20-1 and TRBJ2-1; 9 bases are a match to TRBD1. Germline CDR1 DFQATT, CDR2 SNEGSKA (reference sequence). V lost 3 bases to trimming and J lost 5 bases; unmatched junction nucleotides: 5. This CDR3 comprises 14 residues. CDR3 sequence (DNA): TGCAGTGCTAGTGGACAGGGGCCAAACAATGAGCAGTTCTTC. Translated, it gives CSASGQGPNNEQFF.

The CDR3 DNA sequence: TGTGCCAGCAGCCCCAGAACAGGGAATGCTGAAGCTTTCTTT. It specifies CASSPRTGNAEAFF. The chain combines TRBV7-8 with TRBJ1-1; tentatively, D is TRBD1 (6 bases). Trimming took 5 bases from V and 6 from J, leaving 16 bases between them. The CDR3 covers 14 residues. Looked up from germline, CDR1 is SGHVS and CDR2 is FQNEAQ.

As DNA, the CDR3 is TGTGCCAGTAGTATCGGACTAGCGGGGGCACACGAGCAGTACTTC. It yields the protein CASSIGLAGAHEQYF. The chain employs TRBV19 and TRBJ2-7, with 13 nucleotides matching TRBD2. Trimming cost V 3 bases and J 5 bases; bases outside gene matches: 4. The germline V gene encodes CDR1 LNHDA and CDR2 SQIVND (reference sequence). The CDR3 has 15 amino acids.

The sample holds a few counts of this clone. V usage is TRBV27 and J usage is TRBJ2-3; maybe TRBD2 (6 bases). V lost 8 bases and J 2 bases, leaving 8 bases between the germline ends. This CDR3 comprises 12 residues. Per germline, CDR1 MNHEY and CDR2 SMNVEV (reference sequence). CDR3 in DNA: TGTGCCAGCCGGGACTTCACAGATACGCAGTATTTT. This codes for CASRDFTDTQYF.

This rearrangement joins TRBV6-6 to TRBJ1-2, with no clear D. Germline values: CDR1 MNHNY, CDR2 SVGAGI (reference sequence). V shed 2 bases and J shed 6 bases, with 16 bases lying between them. The CDR3 loop spans 15 amino acids. CDR3 in DNA: TGTGCCAGCAGTTACATCGATGGGCGCAACGATGGCTACACCTTC. This encodes CASSYIDGRNDGYTF.

V usage is TRBV4-1 and J usage is TRBJ1-1; D not resolved. Looked up from germline, CDR1 is MGHRA and CDR2 is YSYEKL. The CDR3 is 16 amino acids. With 0 bases removed from V and 1 base from J, the gap between germline ends came to 12 bases. The CDR3 region has the DNA TGCGCCAGCAGCCAAGATCCGAGACGGGAGAACACTGAAGCTTTCTTT. It codes for CASSQDPRRENTEAFF.

The rearrangement links TRBV16 to TRBJ1-5; TRBD1 might be the D (6 bases). Germline CDR1 and CDR2: KGHSY and FQNENV. CDR3 length equals 18 residues. V gave up 2 bases and J gave up 7 bases, with 24 bases separating them. This CDR3 is CASSQGGGDTLRVQPQHF. The CDR3 nucleotides read TGTGCCAGCAGCCAAGGAGGGGGGGACACCCTTCGGGTGCAGCCCCAGCATTTT. The full variable domain, with the rest looked up from reference TRBV16 and TRBJ1-5, is GEEVAQTPKHLVRGEGQKAKLYCAPIKGHSYVFWYQQVLKNEFKFLISFQNENVFDETGMPKERFSAKCLPNSPCSLEIQATKLEDSAVYFCASSQGGGDTLRVQPQHFGDGTRLSIL.

The chain uses TRBV10-2 and TRBJ1-2, with 9 bases fitting TRBD1. The CDR3 has 15 residues. J lost 2 bases, V lost 8 bases, and 9 bases had no gene match. Germline loops: CDR1 WSHSY, CDR2 SAAADI. The CDR3 region has the DNA TGCGCCAGCGGACCGACCGGGACAGGGAACTATGGCTACACCTTC. This sequence encodes CASGPTGTGNYGYTF.

This chain links TRBV14 with TRBJ1-2; no clear D gene. Per the germline V gene, CDR1 is SGHDN and CDR2 is FVKESK. The CDR3 spans 14 residues. V dropped 4 bases and J dropped 4 bases, with 13 bases sitting between them. CDR3 nucleotide sequence: TGTGCCAGCAGCCTCGGGAGGGCCATCTATGGCTACACCTTC. Protein product: CASSLGRAIYGYTF.

This clone was counted ten times or more. This chain connects TRBV9 to TRBJ2-2, with D perhaps matching TRBD1 (5 bases). Trimming shortened V by 4 bases and J by 3 bases, and 16 bases separated the two germline ends. Germline CDR1 is SGDLS and CDR2 is YYNGEE. This CDR3 comprises 16 residues. CDR3 coding DNA: TGTGCCAGCAGCTTCCGACAGACTGGGTACACCGGGGAGCTGTTTTTT. It specifies CASSFRQTGYTGELFF.

This clone was seen only a few times. The chain links TRBV19 to TRBJ1-5; no firm D call. This CDR3 contains 12 residues. Germline CDR1 is LNHDA and CDR2 is SQIVND (reference sequence). V was trimmed by 6 bases and J by 9 bases, leaving 12 bases between them. CDR3 nucleotides: TGTGCCAGTAGCACATGGGCTCGGCCCCAGCATTTT. Encoded protein: CASSTWARPQHF.